The clone carrying this TCR beta chain was seen at least ten times. Its antigen is not identified. Researchers used genomic DNA as the template to profile TCR beta VDJ and CDR3. TCRdb passed the reads through MiXCR, listing each CDR3 protein once. The repertoire includes some 410,000 distinct CDR3 sequences, 65% to 80% of them detected once, and around 4% sits in the top ten. This sample was taken from a study of CD8+CD57+ T cells in acquired aplastic anemia. At the level of the study: Sorted CD4+ and CD8+ cells gave a mean 3.2 ug DNA, range 0.2 to 27.4 ug. There were 10 million to 12 million reads, on average, for CD4+ cells from healthy donors.

Whole-study findings and limits: Simpson's diversity of CD8+ cells was not significantly different in patients compared with controls.

The J segment lost 4 bases and the V segment lost 8 bases, leaving 5 bases of the junction unmatched. Looked up from germline, CDR1 is SQVTM and CDR2 is ANQGSEA. The CDR3 runs to 12 residues. V is TRBV29-1 and J is TRBJ1-1; 9 positions match TRBD1. Sequenced input: sorted CD4+, CD8+, or CD8+CD57+ T cells (not recorded which) from PBMCs. The origin of this receptor is a human donor in good health, serving as a control. The CDR3 region has the DNA TGCAGCCTGGGACAGGGTGGCACTGAAGCTTTCTTT. Translating it yields CSLGQGGTEAFF.